The 28 T cell receptor beta chains given below trace back to one sample, sequenced in a study of Graves' ophthalmopathy and Graves' hyperthyroidism. Amplification targeted the TCR beta CDR3 regions, with RNA transcripts as the source material. HTBI-primed first-round RT-PCR preceded second-round multiplex PCR. TCRdb passed the multiplex PCR reads through MiXCR, listing each CDR3 protein once. The sample holds 600,000 to 700,000 distinct CDR3 sequences, just over 40% seen once. Material: peripheral blood. The receptors stem from an adult man with Graves' ophthalmopathy.

This clonotype was observed a handful of times. This rearrangement joins TRBV12-3 or TRBV12-4 to TRBJ2-7, with D perhaps assigned TRBD1 or TRBD2 (5 bases each). V dropped 3 bases and J dropped 2 bases, with 17 bases sitting between them. The CDR3 consists of 16 residues. The chain's CDR3 is CASSFGFVGVTYEQYF. The CDR3, as DNA: TGTGCCAGCAGTTTCGGGTTTGTGGGGGTAACCTACGAGCAGTACTTC.

This clonotype appeared many times. Germline and junction disagree at one end, which may indicate a read error. The chain has TRBV7-6 and TRBJ1-2, with a possible D match to TRBD1 (6 bases). The germline gives CDR1 SGHVS, CDR2 FNYEAQ. The CDR3 contains 15 residues. CDR3 coding DNA: TGTGCCAGCACCTTAGGAGGGGGGTCCCTTCATGGCTACACCTTC. Translating it yields CASTLGGGSLHGYTF.

This clonotype was seen only a few times. This sequence joins TRBV5-4 and TRBJ2-7; 7 nucleotides match TRBD1. Germline V gives CDR1 SGHNT, CDR2 YYREEE (reference sequence). The V gene end was trimmed by 4 bases and the J gene end by 5 bases; junction bases not matched to a gene: 12. This CDR3 region has 15 residues. This chain's CDR3 is CASSPLTGNMDEQYF. For the CDR3, the DNA is TGTGCCAGCAGCCCCTTGACAGGGAACATGGACGAGCAGTACTTC.

The V gene is TRBV12-3 or TRBV12-4, the J gene TRBJ1-5; no firm D call. This CDR3 region has 16 residues. V lost 5 bases to trimming and J lost 1 base, with 15 bases between them. CDR3 protein: CASSPIPVASNQPQHF. The CDR3 region has the DNA TGTGCCAGCAGTCCAATCCCGGTCGCAAGCAATCAGCCCCAGCATTTT.

This clonotype was seen only once. A read error is possible here, since a much larger clone lies one base away. Because the CDR3 is missing its conserved closing phenylalanine or tryptophan, this is likely a read error. The V call is TRBV5-1, the J call TRBJ1-1, with 11 bases aligning to TRBD1. Germline V gene sequence: CDR1 SGHRS, CDR2 YFSETQ. This CDR3 contains 13 residues. CDR3 region: CASTGTGGTEAFL. The CDR3 coding sequence is TGTGCCAGCACCGGGACAGGGGGCACTGAAGCTTTCCTT.

This clonotype was counted only a few times. The V call is TRBV6-6, the J call TRBJ1-5; no reliable D call. The CDR3 has 12 amino acids. Trimming removed 2 bases at V and 10 bases at J, with 9 bases between. Germline V CDR1 and CDR2: MNHNY, SVGAGI (reference sequence). The CDR3 reads CASSYPSFPQHF. As DNA, the CDR3 is TGTGCCAGCAGTTACCCCTCGTTTCCCCAGCATTTT.

This clonotype occurred many times. This chain uses TRBV7-8 with TRBJ2-7; possible D gene TRBD1, 6 bases. V was shortened by 3 bases and J by 5 bases, with 14 bases between the two germline ends. The CDR3 has 14 amino acids. Per the germline V gene, CDR1 is SGHVS and CDR2 is FQNEAQ. This chain's CDR3 is CASSFGQPSNEQYF. As DNA, the CDR3 is TGTGCCAGCAGCTTTGGACAGCCGTCTAACGAGCAGTACTTC. The full variable domain, with the rest looked up from reference TRBV7-8 and TRBJ2-7, is GAGVSQSPRYKVAKRGQDVALRCDPISGHVSLFWYQQALGQGPEFLTYFQNEAQLDKSGLPSDRFFAERPEGSVSTLKIQRTQQEDSAVYLCASSFGQPSNEQYFGPGTRLTVT.

CDR3 in amino acids: CSVARVGPSNTEAFF. The CDR3 DNA is TGCAGCGTTGCTAGGGTAGGGCCCTCGAACACTGAAGCTTTCTTT. The chain carries TRBV29-1 and TRBJ1-1; D call uncertain. V was cut by 4 bases and J by 1 base, with 16 bases left in between. The CDR3 contains 15 residues. The germline V gene has CDR1 SQVTM and CDR2 ANQGSEA.

In its sample, this clonotype was seen many times. V gene TRBV11-2 combines with J gene TRBJ2-7; D unresolved. The CDR3 is made up of 13 amino acids. Trimming stripped 5 bases from V and 2 bases from J, with 10 bases between. Looked up from germline, CDR1 is SGHAT and CDR2 is FQNNGV. CDR3 residues: CASSNSRAYEQYF. The CDR3 region has the DNA TGTGCCAGCAGCAACAGCCGGGCCTACGAGCAGTACTTC.

This clonotype was detected only once. This rearrangement joins TRBV29-1 to TRBJ2-5, with 10 bases identical to TRBD2. V lost 0 bases, J lost 1 base, and 2 bases stayed unmatched. The CDR3 is 15 residues long. Germline loops: CDR1 SQVTM, CDR2 ANQGSEA. Written as DNA, the CDR3 is TGCAGCGTTGAAGATACTAGCGGGGTCCAAGAGACCCAGTACTTC. Its translation: CSVEDTSGVQETQYF.

The chain combines TRBV15 with TRBJ2-3, with D perhaps matching TRBD1 or TRBD2 (6 bases each). From germline, CDR1 is LNHNV and CDR2 YYDKDF (reference sequence). Trimming pared 10 bases from V and 11 bases from J, leaving 22 bases between. The CDR3 is 13 amino acids. The CDR3 bases are TGTGCCAGCAGTGAAGGGGGGTACAATGAGCAGTATTTT. Translating it yields CASSEGGYNEQYF.

Worth noting for this clonotype: A junction end diverges from the germline sequence, so it may reflect a read error. The gene calls are TRBV4-3 and TRBJ1-4; no firm D call. The CDR3 is made up of 13 amino acids. Germline V gene lookup returns CDR1 LGHNA and CDR2 YSLEER. The CDR3 loop reads CASSRARNEKLLF. In DNA form, the CDR3 reads TGCGCCAGCAGCCGGGCCAGGAATGAAAAACTGCTTTTT.

This clonotype showed up just a few times. The V call is TRBV7-8, the J call TRBJ1-4; TRBD1 agrees at 7 bases. The CDR3 is 16 residues long. The V gene end was trimmed by 4 bases and the J gene end by 3 bases; junction bases not matched to a gene: 8. CDR1 and CDR2 from the germline V gene are SGHVS and FQNEAQ. The CDR3 protein is CASSSYEGAANEKLFF. CDR3 nucleotide sequence: TGTGCCAGCAGCTCCTACGAGGGGGCAGCTAATGAAAAACTGTTTTTT.

This clonotype occurred many times. V gene TRBV4-2 combines with J gene TRBJ1-1, with D perhaps matching TRBD1 (6 bases). The CDR3 is 15 amino acids. The germline V and J ends were trimmed by 4 bases and 7 bases, with 19 bases remaining between them. The germline V gene has CDR1 LGHNA and CDR2 YNFKEQ. The chain's CDR3 is CASSLYLGGEGEAFF. CDR3 nucleotides: TGTGCCAGCAGCCTTTACTTAGGGGGGGAAGGTGAAGCTTTCTTT.

There are a few counts of this clonotype. V gene TRBV3-1 combines with J gene TRBJ2-7; D remains unclear. The length of the CDR3 is 14 residues. Trimming shortened V by 0 bases and J by 0 bases, and 6 bases separated the two germline ends. In germline, CDR1 is LGHDT, CDR2 YNNKEL (reference sequence). DNA of the CDR3: TGTGCCAGCAGCCAAGAATGGAACTCCTACGAGCAGTACTTC. As protein: CASSQEWNSYEQYF.

This clonotype has ten or more counts. The gene calls are TRBV10-3 and TRBJ2-7, with TRBD1 matching over 9 bases. Germline V gives CDR1 ENHRY, CDR2 SYGVKD. The V and J ends lost 0 bases and 5 bases, in that order; junction bases with no gene match: 20. The CDR3 extends over 20 amino acids. As DNA, the CDR3 is TGTGCCATCAGTGAGTCGCGTTACGGGACAGGGACTATACGGGCCAACGAGCAGTACTTC. Translated, it gives CAISESRYGTGTIRANEQYF.

This clonotype came up many times. The chain links TRBV14 to TRBJ2-7, with D possibly being TRBD1 (6 bases). The ends were cut back, 4 bases at V and 7 bases at J, with 14 bases in the middle. The CDR3 sequence is 13 residues long. Germline V gene sequence: CDR1 SGHDN, CDR2 FVKESK. The CDR3 coding sequence is TGTGCCAGCAGCCGGGAAGGGGGTGTGGAGCAGTACTTC. This encodes CASSREGGVEQYF.

Worth noting for this clonotype: A much larger clone differs by one base, so this may be a read error. This chain connects TRBV2 to TRBJ2-2; either TRBD1 or TRBD2 may fit D (5 bases each). Germline CDR1 SNHLY, CDR2 FYNNEI. This CDR3 comprises 16 residues. The CDR3, as DNA: TGTGCCAGCAAGAAGGGAAGGGGCACCTACACCGGGGAGCTGGTTTTT. It codes for CASKKGRGTYTGELVF.

This clonotype was seen only once. This may be a read error, as it is one base from a much larger clone. The chain carries TRBV11-1 and TRBJ2-2; D gene unclear. From germline, CDR1 is SGHAT and CDR2 FQDESV (reference sequence). The germline V and J ends were trimmed by 1 base and 1 base, with 10 bases remaining between them. CDR3 size: 16 residues. The CDR3 nucleotides are TGTGCCAGCAGCTTAGTTACAGCTCTGAACACCGGGGAGCTGTTTTTT. Protein: CASSLVTALNTGELFF.

As regards this clonotype: The conserved phenylalanine or tryptophan normally closing the CDR3 is absent here, so this likely arose from a read error. The limits of the CDR3 on the DNA are not certain, so only TCRdb's listed CDR3 is given. This chain joins TRBV15 and TRBJ1-2; TRBD1, as called in the table, went unchecked against the DNA. Germline lookup yields CDR1 LNHNV and CDR2 YYDKDF (reference sequence). The CDR3 length is 9 residues, termini included. The CDR3: CATSRVTGS.

As to this clonotype: The conserved final phenylalanine or tryptophan is absent from the CDR3, which likely points to a read error. The chain combines TRBV20-1 with TRBJ2-2; 10 bases line up with TRBD2. The CDR3 has 17 residues. After removal of 0 bases from V and 10 bases from J, the junction contained 14 bases not matched to a gene. Germline CDR1 DFQATT, CDR2 SNEGSKA (reference sequence). In DNA, the CDR3 is TGCAGTGCTAGAGATCCGTCTAGCGGGAGAGCACCGGAGGAGCTGTTTCTT. This gives the protein CSARDPSSGRAPEELFL.

In its sample, this clonotype was seen once. This chain joins TRBV19 and TRBJ1-3; a weak D match, TRBD1 (5 bases). The V and J ends lost 4 bases and 8 bases respectively, with 18 bases between them. CDR1 is LNHDA, CDR2 SQIVND, per germline (reference sequence). This CDR3 is built from 15 residues. This CDR3 reads CASSTGMNYGYTIYF. For the CDR3, the DNA is TGTGCCAGTAGTACAGGGATGAACTATGGCTACACCATATATTTT.

The chain is built from TRBV5-1 and TRBJ1-1; weak D call: TRBD1 (6 bases). Trimming removed 0 bases from V and 5 bases from J, with 14 bases in between. Germline CDR1 SGHRS, CDR2 YFSETQ. The CDR3 has 15 amino acids. The CDR3 DNA reads TGCGCCAGCAGCTTGGATGGAACAGGGAGGACTGAAGCTTTCTTT. The encoded protein is CASSLDGTGRTEAFF. Looking up the rest from reference TRBV5-1 and TRBJ1-1 gives the full variable domain: KAGVTQTPRYLIKTRGQQVTLSCSPISGHRSVSWYQQTPGQGLQFLFEYFSETQRNKGNFPGRFSGRQFSNSRSEMNVSTLELGDSALYLCASSLDGTGRTEAFFGQGTRLTVV.

Remarks on this clonotype: No conserved phenylalanine or tryptophan is present at the end of the CDR3, so a read error is the likely explanation. This chain uses TRBV25-1 with TRBJ2-2; the D is unclear. Per the germline V gene, CDR1 is MGHDK and CDR2 is SYGVNS. V was shortened by 4 bases and J by 4 bases, with 7 bases between the two germline ends. The CDR3 loop spans 13 amino acids. This CDR3 reads CASSAVATGELFL. CDR3 coding DNA: TGTGCCAGCAGTGCGGTCGCCACCGGGGAGCTGTTTCTT.

The chain uses TRBV14 and TRBJ2-2; 7 bases fit TRBD2. Trimming at V came to 0 bases and at J to 5 bases, leaving 12 bases not matched to a gene. CDR1 is SGHDN and CDR2 is FVKESK in the germline V gene. This CDR3 spans 18 amino acids. The CDR3 DNA reads as TGTGCCAGCAGCCAAGATCCCTATCATCGGGGAGGGACCGGGGAGCTGTTTTTT. Protein: CASSQDPYHRGGTGELFF.

At least ten counts were recorded for this clonotype. The chain employs TRBV19 and TRBJ1-1; TRBD1 is a possible D gene (5 bases). The CDR3 sequence is 14 residues long. CDR1 and CDR2 from the germline V gene are LNHDA and SQIVND (reference sequence). V gave up 9 bases and J gave up 4 bases, with 18 bases separating them. The CDR3 region is CASQLRLGGTEAFF. The CDR3 DNA reads as TGTGCCAGCCAACTAAGACTTGGGGGCACTGAAGCTTTCTTT.

This clonotype was seen at least ten times. This sequence joins TRBV3-1 and TRBJ1-2; TRBD1 is a possible D gene (5 bases). V was shortened by 1 base and J by 4 bases, with 7 bases between the two germline ends. From germline, CDR1 is LGHDT and CDR2 YNNKEL (reference sequence). CDR3 length: 13 amino acids. The CDR3 sequence is CASSQGGGYGYTF. DNA for the CDR3: TGTGCCAGCAGCCAAGGCGGGGGCTATGGCTACACCTTC.

The chain couples TRBV30 to TRBJ1-2; possibly TRBD1 for D (6 bases). Germline V gene lookup returns CDR1 GTSNPN and CDR2 SVGIG (reference sequence). Trimming removed 1 base from V and 2 bases from J, with 11 bases in between. The CDR3 sequence is 14 residues long. This CDR3 is CAWSGQVANYGYTF. The CDR3 DNA reads TGTGCCTGGAGTGGACAGGTCGCAAACTATGGCTACACCTTC.